Below, one T cell receptor beta chain is given with its context. The donors, healthy Caucasians from Russia, were aged about 6 to 90. The data originate from a study of blood T cells in healthy people across ages. A J-beta primer mix and a sample-barcoded 5' primer were used in a second PCR of roughly 6 to 11 cycles. TCRdb redid the calling of the 5' RACE reads with MiXCR, one entry per CDR3 protein. This sample has around 1,500,000 distinct CDR3 sequences, with 25% to 30% found just once. The sequence was collected from a woman in her 30s in good health. Sample: blood.

The CDR3 nucleotides read TGTGCCAGCAGCTTGCTTCCCGGGACAGGCATTTCAGATACGCAGTATTTT. Encoded protein: CASSLLPGTGISDTQYF. The chain uses TRBV11-2 and TRBJ2-3, with 8 bases lining up with TRBD1. V shed 3 bases, J shed 4 bases, and the junction held 12 bases outside the gene matches. There are 17 residues in the CDR3. Germline V gene data show CDR1 as SGHAT and CDR2 as FQNNGV.